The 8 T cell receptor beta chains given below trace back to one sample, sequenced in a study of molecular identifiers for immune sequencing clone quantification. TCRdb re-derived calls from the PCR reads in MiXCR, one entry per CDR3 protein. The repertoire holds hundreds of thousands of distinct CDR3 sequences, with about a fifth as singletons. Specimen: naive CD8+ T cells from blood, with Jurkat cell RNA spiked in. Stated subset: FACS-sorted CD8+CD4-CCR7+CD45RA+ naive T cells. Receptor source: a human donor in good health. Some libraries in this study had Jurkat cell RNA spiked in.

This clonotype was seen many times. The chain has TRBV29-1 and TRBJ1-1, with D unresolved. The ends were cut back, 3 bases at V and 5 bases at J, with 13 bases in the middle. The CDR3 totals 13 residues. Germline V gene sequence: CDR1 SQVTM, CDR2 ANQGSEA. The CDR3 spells CSVDWPEGTEAFF. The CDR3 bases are TGCAGCGTTGATTGGCCCGAAGGGACTGAAGCTTTCTTT.

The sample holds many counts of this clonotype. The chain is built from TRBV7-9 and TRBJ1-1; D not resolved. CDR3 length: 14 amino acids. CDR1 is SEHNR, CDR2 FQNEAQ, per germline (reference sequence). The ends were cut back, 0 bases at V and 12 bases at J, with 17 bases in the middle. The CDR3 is CASSLAEDGRETFF. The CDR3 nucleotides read TGTGCCAGCAGCTTAGCAGAAGATGGCAGAGAGACTTTCTTT. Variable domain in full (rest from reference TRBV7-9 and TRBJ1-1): DTGVSQNPRHKITKRGQNVTFRCDPISEHNRLYWYRQTLGQGPEFLTYFQNEAQLEKSRLLSDRFSAERPKGSFSTLEIQRTEQGDSAMYLCASSLAEDGRETFFGQGTRLTVV.

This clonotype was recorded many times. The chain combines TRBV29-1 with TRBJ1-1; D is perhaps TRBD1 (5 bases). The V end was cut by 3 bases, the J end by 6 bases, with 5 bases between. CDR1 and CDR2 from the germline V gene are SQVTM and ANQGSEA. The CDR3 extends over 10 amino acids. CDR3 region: CSVETAEAFF. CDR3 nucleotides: TGCAGCGTTGAGACAGCTGAAGCTTTCTTT.

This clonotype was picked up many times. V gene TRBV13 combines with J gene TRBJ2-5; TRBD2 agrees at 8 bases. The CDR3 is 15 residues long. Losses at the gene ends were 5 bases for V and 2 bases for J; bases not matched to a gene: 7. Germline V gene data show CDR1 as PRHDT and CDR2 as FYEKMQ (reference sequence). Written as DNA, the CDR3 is TGTGCCAGCAGCCCTCAGCGGGGGCAACAAGAGACCCAGTACTTC. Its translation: CASSPQRGQQETQYF.

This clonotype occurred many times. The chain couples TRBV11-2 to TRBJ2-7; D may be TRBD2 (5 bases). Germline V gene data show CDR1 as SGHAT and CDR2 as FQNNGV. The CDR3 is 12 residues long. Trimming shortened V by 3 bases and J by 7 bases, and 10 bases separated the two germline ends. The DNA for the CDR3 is TGTGCCAGCAGCTTCAGTCCGGGGGAGCAGTACTTC. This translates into CASSFSPGEQYF.

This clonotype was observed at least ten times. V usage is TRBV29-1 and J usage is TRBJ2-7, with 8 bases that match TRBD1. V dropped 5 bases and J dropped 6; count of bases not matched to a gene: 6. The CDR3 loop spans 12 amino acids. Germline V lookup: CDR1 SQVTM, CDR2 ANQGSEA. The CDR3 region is CSVNPGGGEQYF. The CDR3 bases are TGCAGCGTTAACCCAGGGGGCGGCGAGCAGTACTTC.

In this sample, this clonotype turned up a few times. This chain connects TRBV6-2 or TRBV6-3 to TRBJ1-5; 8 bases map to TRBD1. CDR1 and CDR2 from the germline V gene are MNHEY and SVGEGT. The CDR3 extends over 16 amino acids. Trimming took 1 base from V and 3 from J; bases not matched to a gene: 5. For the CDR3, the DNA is TGTGCCAGCAGTTACTTCCAGGGGGCGGTCAATCAGCCCCAGCATTTT. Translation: CASSYFQGAVNQPQHF.

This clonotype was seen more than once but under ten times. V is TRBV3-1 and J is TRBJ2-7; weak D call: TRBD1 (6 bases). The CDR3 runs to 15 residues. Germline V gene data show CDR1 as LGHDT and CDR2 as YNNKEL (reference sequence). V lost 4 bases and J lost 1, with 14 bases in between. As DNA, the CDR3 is TGTGCCAGCAGCCCCGCCCCCGGACAGTCCTACGAGCAGTACTTC. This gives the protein CASSPAPGQSYEQYF.